A selection of T cell receptor beta chains follows, all from one sample in a study of response to subunit inactivated influenza vaccine. TCRdb processed the RT-PCR reads anew with MiXCR; each CDR3 protein has one entry. The profile shows about 480,000 distinct CDR3 sequences, roughly 25% of them singletons. The sequenced sample was CD4+ T cells sorted from PBMCs, obtained more than 4 days after vaccination. The receptors come from a man between 45 and 60 years old who received an inactivated influenza vaccine. CDR3s include the opening cysteine and the closing phenylalanine or tryptophan. The order of the fields is clone size, J gene, D gene, V gene, CDR3 protein, CDR3 DNA. A D gene is named only where the DNA matches it firmly. The size entry is marked missing in some rows and otherwise reads once, few, many or a size class.

-,TRBJ2-2,-,TRBV20-1,CSAPTQGGGYTGELFF,TGCAGTGCCCCAACCCAGGGGGGGGGATACACCGGGGAGCTGTTTTTT
many,TRBJ2-1,TRBD1,TRBV6-1,CASSPGQRYNEQFF,TGTGCCAGCAGTCCGGGACAGAGGTACAATGAGCAGTTCTTC
few,TRBJ2-7,-,TRBV3-1,CASSPSGRTYEQYF,TGTGCCAGCAGCCCCTCAGGCAGGACCTACGAGCAGTACTTC
few,TRBJ2-3,-,TRBV10-3,CAIAESTDTQYF,TGTGCCATCGCGGAAAGCACAGATACGCAGTATTTT
-,TRBJ2-7,-,TRBV12-3/TRBV12-4,CASSWRTEQYF,TGTGCCAGCAGTTGGCGTACCGAGCAGTACTTC
once,TRBJ2-1,TRBD1,TRBV11-2,CASSNDRGHYNEQFF,TGTGCCAGCAGCAATGACAGGGGGCATTACAATGAGCAGTTCTTC
few,TRBJ1-4,-,TRBV7-9,CASSLEQGQGKLFF,TGTGCCAGCAGCTTGGAGCAGGGCCAGGGTAAACTGTTTTTT
many,TRBJ2-5,-,TRBV12-3/TRBV12-4,CASTISVQETQYF,TGTGCCAGCACCATAAGTGTCCAAGAGACCCAGTACTTC
-,TRBJ2-7,TRBD1,TRBV11-2,CASSPWTGTHEQYF,TGTGCCAGCAGCCCCTGGACAGGGACCCACGAGCAGTACTTC
few,TRBJ2-2,-,TRBV20-1,CSARPTTGRDSYTGELFF,TGCAGTGCTAGACCGACCACAGGGCGGGACAGTTACACCGGGGAGCTGTTTTTT
-,TRBJ1-6,-,TRBV2,CASRQVFDSPLHF,TGTGCCAGCAGACAAGTATTTGATTCACCCCTCCACTTT
few,TRBJ2-5,TRBD2,TRBV12-3/TRBV12-4,CASRLLAGEAQYF,TGTGCCAGCAGACTACTAGCGGGAGAGGCCCAGTACTTC
-,TRBJ2-3,-,TRBV5-1,CASSHPYTDTQYF,TGCGCCAGCAGCCATCCGTACACAGATACGCAGTATTTT
-,TRBJ2-1,-,TRBV11-2,CASSFQEPGNEQFF,TGTGCCAGCAGCTTCCAAGAACCGGGCAATGAGCAGTTCTTC
-,TRBJ2-7,TRBD1,TRBV20-1,CSARVAGQGNEQYF,TGCAGTGCTAGAGTAGCGGGACAGGGGAACGAGCAGTACTTC
-,TRBJ2-5,-,TRBV24-1,CATSDLQQETQYF,TGTGCCACCAGTGACCTACAGCAAGAGACCCAGTACTTC